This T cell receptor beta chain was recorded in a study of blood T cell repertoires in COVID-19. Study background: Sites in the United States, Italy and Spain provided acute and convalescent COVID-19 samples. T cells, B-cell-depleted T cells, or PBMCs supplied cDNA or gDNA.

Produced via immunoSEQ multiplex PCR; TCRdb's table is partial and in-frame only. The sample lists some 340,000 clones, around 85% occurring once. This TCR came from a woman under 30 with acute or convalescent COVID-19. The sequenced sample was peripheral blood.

CDR3: CASSFTAGDYEKLFF. CDR3 nucleotides: TGTGCCAGCAGCTTCACGGCAGGGGATTATGAAAAACTGTTTTTT. The chain employs TRBV5-5 and TRBJ1-4, with D possibly matching TRBD1 (6 bases). Per germline, CDR1 SGHKS and CDR2 YYEKEE (reference sequence). Trimming took off 2 bases at V and 6 bases at J, with 14 bases between the two ends. This CDR3 contains 15 residues.